This T cell receptor beta chain was captured by sequencing in a study of T-cell reconstitution after alpha-beta-depleted transplantation in children. This sample's TCRbeta library carried unique molecular identifier barcodes. From the PCR reads, TCRdb called clonotypes with MiXCR, one entry per CDR3 protein. The repertoire holds a few hundred thousand distinct CDR3 sequences, with 24% as singletons. V was clipped by 8 bases and J by 1 base, with 12 bases between them. CDR3 length: 14 amino acids. Germline V lookup: CDR1 SEHNR, CDR2 FQNEAQ (reference sequence). This clonotype was seen more than once but under ten times. Its matching antigen is unknown. General study results and limits: Day-60 TCRbeta diversity that was high in some patients was derived from surviving recipient T cells and thymic progenitors. T cells produced anew were the main source of T-cell counts and diversity one year after transplant. Expanded clones from the graft, numbering several hundred, reportedly supplied alpha-beta T cells about two months after transplant.

The genes are TRBV7-9 and TRBJ2-1, with D possibly being TRBD2 (5 bases). The source of this sequence is a female patient aged 2-9 years who had a stem cell transplant for congenital amegakaryocytic thrombocytopenia, so the T cells may come from the graft donor. The sequenced sample was PBMCs, mostly from graft donor cells, obtained 360 days after TCRalphabeta/CD19-depleted stem cell transplant. The CDR3 spells CASSRGASYNEQFF. DNA for the CDR3: TGTGCCAGCTCCCGGGGTGCGTCCTACAATGAGCAGTTCTTC.